What follows describes a single T cell receptor beta chain. The repertoire was sequenced with immunoSEQ multiplex PCR; TCRdb's copy has only in-frame clones and lacks some. This repertoire shows 55,000 to 95,000 clones, 70% to 85% found once; its top ten account for approximately 1.9%. The data stem from a study of blood T cell repertoires in COVID-19. V was trimmed by 3 bases and J by 4 bases, leaving 17 bases between them. Germline V CDR1 and CDR2: KGHDR, SFDVKD. CDR3 length: 16 residues. The V and J genes are TRBV24-1 and TRBJ1-2; D is uncertain. Source material: peripheral blood. The source is a woman aged 60 to 75 with acute or convalescent COVID-19. The CDR3, as DNA: TGTGCCACCAGTGATCCCCGAGTATCGGGAGTCTATGGCTACACCTTC. It yields the protein CATSDPRVSGVYGYTF.